These 14 T cell receptor beta chains originate from one sample sequenced in a study of shared clonotypes between healthy human individuals. Generated by immunoSEQ multiplex PCR, the TCRdb table keeps only in-frame clones and is missing some. Here the sample spans hundreds of thousands of clones, roughly 97% being singletons. Sequences were obtained from naive CD4+ T cells sorted from blood. Subset here: CD45RA+ positively selected. All receptors come from a woman under 40 in good health.

V usage is TRBV2 and J usage is TRBJ2-1, with TRBD2 identical over 11 bases. This CDR3 spans 14 amino acids. The germline V gene encodes CDR1 SNHLY and CDR2 FYNNEI. With V trimmed by 10 bases and J by 5 bases, 7 bases remained unmatched. The CDR3 region has the DNA TGTGCCAATACCGGGACTAGCGGAAACAATGAGCAGTTCTTC. Its protein product is CANTGTSGNNEQFF.

The rearrangement uses TRBV18 and TRBJ2-7, with a tentative D call TRBD1 (5 bases). V lost 8 bases and J 4 bases, leaving 24 bases between the germline ends. This CDR3 contains 16 residues. Germline V gene data show CDR1 as KGHSH and CDR2 as LQKENI. The CDR3 nucleotides are TGTGCCAGCCCACGCGCTGAGTCAGGGATAGGGTACGAGCAGTACTTC. Its translation is CASPRAESGIGYEQYF.

The V and J genes are TRBV6-5 and TRBJ1-5, with a possible D match to TRBD1 (5 bases). Trimming left V 4 bases short and J 5 bases short, with 12 bases between. Germline V gives CDR1 MNHEY, CDR2 SVGAGI. CDR3 length: 14 amino acids. The CDR3 sequence: CASSSRGADQPQHF. The CDR3 DNA follows: TGTGCCAGCAGTTCTCGAGGGGCAGATCAGCCCCAGCATTTT.

The V call is TRBV18, the J call TRBJ2-7; 13 bases agree with TRBD2. Unmatched junction bases numbered 1, after V lost 3 bases and J lost 2 bases. Looked up from germline, CDR1 is KGHSH and CDR2 is LQKENI. The CDR3 sequence is 15 residues long. The CDR3 nucleotides are TGTGCCAGCTCACCGGGACTAGCGGGACCCTACGAGCAGTACTTC. This codes for CASSPGLAGPYEQYF. Full variable domain (missing parts from reference TRBV18 and TRBJ2-7): NAGVMQNPRHLVRRRGQEARLRCSPMKGHSHVYWYRQLPEEGLKFMVYLQKENIIDESGMPKERFSAEFPKEGPSILRIQQVVRGDSAAYFCASSPGLAGPYEQYFGPGTRLTVT.

The chain combines TRBV4-1 with TRBJ2-2; possibly TRBD2 for D (5 bases). Germline values: CDR1 MGHRA, CDR2 YSYEKL. Trimming cost V 0 bases and J 5 bases, with 7 bases left between them. The CDR3 runs to 14 residues. This CDR3 reads CASSQDWETGELFF. The DNA for the CDR3 is TGCGCCAGCAGCCAAGATTGGGAGACCGGGGAGCTGTTTTTT.

The chain recombines TRBV14 with TRBJ2-1; maybe TRBD2 (5 bases). With 3 bases removed from V and 4 bases from J, the gap between germline ends came to 10 bases. CDR3 length: 14 amino acids. Germline loops: CDR1 SGHDN, CDR2 FVKESK. The CDR3 coding sequence is TGTGCCAGCAGCCAGCCGGGATCATACAATGAGCAGTTCTTC. Translated, it gives CASSQPGSYNEQFF.

V gene TRBV5-1 combines with J gene TRBJ2-1; 8 positions agree with TRBD2. V shed 6 bases and J 4 bases; nucleotides not matched to a gene: 6. The CDR3 is 14 amino acids. From germline, CDR1 is SGHRS and CDR2 YFSETQ. The DNA of the CDR3 is TGCGCCAGCACACCTAGCGGGTTTTACAATGAGCAGTTCTTC. The encoded protein is CASTPSGFYNEQFF.

The rearrangement uses TRBV20-1 and TRBJ2-5; D remains ambiguous. From germline, CDR1 is DFQATT and CDR2 SNEGSKA (reference sequence). Between the trimmed V and J ends, which lost 0 bases and 4 bases, there was a span of 3 bases. This CDR3 is 11 amino acids long. The CDR3, as DNA: TGCAGTGCTAGAGATTCAGAGACCCAGTACTTC. Amino acid sequence: CSARDSETQYF.

The chain has TRBV19 and TRBJ2-1, with TRBD1 identical over 7 bases. This CDR3 has 16 residues. Germline assignment: CDR1 LNHDA and CDR2 SQIVND (reference sequence). Trimming took 5 bases from V and 0 from J; bases not matched to a gene: 7. CDR3 bases: TGTGCCAGTAGTCCACAGGGGAGCGTCTCCTACAATGAGCAGTTCTTC. Its translation is CASSPQGSVSYNEQFF.

The rearrangement joins TRBV19 to TRBJ2-1; D is unclear. The CDR3 sequence is 10 residues long. Trimming left V 8 bases short and J 10 bases short, with 9 bases between. Germline values: CDR1 LNHDA, CDR2 SQIVND (reference sequence). The CDR3 reads CASPGREQFF. The CDR3 DNA is TGTGCCAGTCCTGGACGGGAGCAGTTCTTC.

This clone came up once. J is TRBJ2-2 and V is TRBV6-1; D unclear. Germline assignment: CDR1 MNHNS and CDR2 SASEGT. This CDR3 spans 14 amino acids. V was trimmed by 0 bases and J by 6 bases, leaving 8 bases between them. The CDR3 protein is CASSEAGFAGELFF. In nucleotides, the CDR3 is TGTGCCAGCAGTGAAGCGGGCTTCGCCGGGGAGCTGTTTTTT.

The chain joins TRBV5-4 to TRBJ1-1; TRBD1 matches at 9 bases. The ends lost 5 bases at V and 6 bases at J; junction bases unmatched: 8. Germline CDR1 is SGHNT and CDR2 is YYREEE (reference sequence). The CDR3 contains 14 residues. This CDR3 reads CASRKTGGRAEAFF. The CDR3 coding sequence is TGTGCCAGCAGAAAGACAGGGGGAAGGGCTGAAGCTTTCTTT. Drawing the rest from reference TRBV5-4 and TRBJ1-1, the complete variable domain is ETGVTQSPTHLIKTRGQQVTLRCSSQSGHNTVSWYQQALGQGPQFIFQYYREEENGRGNFPPRFSGLQFPNYSSELNVNALELDDSALYLCASRKTGGRAEAFFGQGTRLTVV.

Here the CDR3 DNA reads TGTGCCAGCAGTTTTGGGGTAGGGGGCCTCTATGGCTACACCTTC. It encodes CASSFGVGGLYGYTF. The chain carries TRBV28 and TRBJ1-2; 7 nucleotides match TRBD1. Germline lookup yields CDR1 MDHEN and CDR2 SYDVKM. The junction had 8 bases not matched to a gene; V was cut back by 3 bases and J by 4 bases. There are 15 residues in the CDR3.

This chain connects TRBV19 to TRBJ2-3; D is perhaps TRBD1 or TRBD2 (5 bases each). Trimming stripped 6 bases from V and 6 bases from J, with 19 bases between. The germline gives CDR1 LNHDA, CDR2 SQIVND (reference sequence). This CDR3 comprises 15 residues. The CDR3 DNA reads TGTGCCAGTAGCACCGGGACCCCATCCCGTGATACGCAGTATTTT. Its translation is CASSTGTPSRDTQYF.